These T cell receptor beta chains were read from a single sample in a study of shared clonotypes between healthy human individuals. Method: immunoSEQ multiplex PCR; TCRdb's copy keeps in-frame clones and lacks some. The sample includes roughly 1,800,000 clones, about 95% of them seen just once. The sample consisted of naive CD8+ T cells sorted from blood. These receptor sequences come from a young man in good health. The CDR3 runs from the conserved cysteine through the conserved F or W. Each record gives: V gene, D gene, J gene, CDR3 length, clone size, CDR3 DNA, CDR3 protein. D genes are given only for firm matches. The size entry is marked missing in some rows and otherwise reads once, few, many or a size class.

TRBV2	-	TRBJ2-6	16	-	TGTGCCAGCAGTGAAGTTCTCGTAACTGGGGCCAACGTCCTGACTTTC	CASSEVLVTGANVLTF
TRBV5-6	-	TRBJ1-2	14	-	TGTGCCAGCAGCTTCCAACTCACACTCTATGGCTACACCTTC	CASSFQLTLYGYTF
TRBV7-3	-	TRBJ1-3	14	-	TGTGCCAGCAGCTTACTGGGGGCTGGAAACACCATATATTTT	CASSLLGAGNTIYF
TRBV4-1	TRBD1	TRBJ2-2	19	few	TGCGCCAGCAGCCAAGTAAAAGGAGAGGGACAGGGAAACACCGGGGAGCTGTTTTTT	CASSQVKGEGQGNTGELFF
TRBV11-2	TRBD1	TRBJ2-1	16	-	TGTGCCAGCAGCTCCTTATCCGGGACAGGGCTCAATGAGCAGTTCTTC	CASSSLSGTGLNEQFF
TRBV27	TRBD2	TRBJ2-5	17	-	TGTGCCAGCAGTTTGCTAGCGGGGGGTCCCACACAAGAGACCCAGTACTTC	CASSLLAGGPTQETQYF
TRBV7-2	-	TRBJ2-1	13	many	TGTGCCAGCAGCCTCGGGCCGGGGGCTGAGCAGTTCTTC	CASSLGPGAEQFF
TRBV5-1	-	TRBJ1-6	15	-	TGCGCCTCCTTGGGGTGGAGGGTCGGAAATTCACCCCTCCACTTT	CASLGWRVGNSPLHF
TRBV5-1	TRBD1	TRBJ2-1	16	-	TGCGCCAGCAGTCCTGGAGGGACAGGGTTGTACAATGAGCAGTTCTTC	CASSPGGTGLYNEQFF
TRBV27	TRBD1	TRBJ2-5	14	-	TGTGCCAGCACAAGCACAGGGGGCGAAGAGACCCAGTACTTC	CASTSTGGEETQYF
TRBV30	-	TRBJ2-3	12	-	TGTGCCTGGAGTCTTGGCACAGATACGCAGTATTTT	CAWSLGTDTQYF
TRBV27	-	TRBJ2-7	15	-	TGTGCCAGCAGTCCCGACAGCGCAAACCATTACGAGCAGTACTTC	CASSPDSANHYEQYF
TRBV6-6	TRBD1	TRBJ2-3	13	-	TGTGCCAGCAGAAGACAGGGGTCAGATACGCAGTATTTT	CASRRQGSDTQYF
TRBV11-2	TRBD1	TRBJ2-7	15	-	TGTGCCAGCAGCTCTCCGTCGGACAGGGGCTACGAGCAGTACTTC	CASSSPSDRGYEQYF
TRBV7-9	-	TRBJ1-5	13	-	TGTGCCAGCAGCACTTCAGGGGCTCAGCCCCAGCATTTT	CASSTSGAQPQHF
TRBV9	-	TRBJ2-6	15	-	TGTGCCAGCAGCGTAGCCGGCTCTGGGGCCAACGTCCTGACTTTC	CASSVAGSGANVLTF
TRBV7-9	-	TRBJ2-5	14	once	TGTGCCAGCAGCTCGGACTACCTCGGGGAGACCCAGTACTTC	CASSSDYLGETQYF
TRBV29-1	-	TRBJ2-1	13	-	TGCAGCGTTATGGGGGGTGTATACAATGAGCAGTTCTTC	CSVMGGVYNEQFF
TRBV29-1	TRBD1	TRBJ2-1	14	-	TGCAGCGTTGAAGGGACAGGGAGAGACAATGAGCAGTTCTTC	CSVEGTGRDNEQFF
TRBV27	-	TRBJ2-2	16	-	TGTGCCAGCAGCTGGCTCGGGACGGCGAACACTGGGGAGCTGTTTTTT	CASSWLGTANTGELFF
TRBV7-9	-	TRBJ2-5	15	-	TGTGCCAGCAGCTACCCTAGCCGGAGTGGAGAGACCCAGTACTTC	CASSYPSRSGETQYF
TRBV27	-	TRBJ2-3	16	once	TGTGCCAGCAGTTTATATTCGGGGGCCGACACAGATACGCAGTATTTT	CASSLYSGADTDTQYF